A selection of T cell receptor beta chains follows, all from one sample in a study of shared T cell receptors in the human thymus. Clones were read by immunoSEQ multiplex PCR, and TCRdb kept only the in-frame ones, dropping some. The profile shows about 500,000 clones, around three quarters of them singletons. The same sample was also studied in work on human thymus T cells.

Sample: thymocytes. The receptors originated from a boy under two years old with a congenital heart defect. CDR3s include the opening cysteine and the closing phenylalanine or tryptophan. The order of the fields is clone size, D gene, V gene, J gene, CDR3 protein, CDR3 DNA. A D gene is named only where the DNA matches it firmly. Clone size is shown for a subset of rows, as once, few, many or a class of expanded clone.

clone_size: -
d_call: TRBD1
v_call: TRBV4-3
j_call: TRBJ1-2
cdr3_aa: CASSQETGGATGYTF
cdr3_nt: TGCGCCAGCAGCCAAGAGACAGGGGGCGCAACTGGCTACACCTTC

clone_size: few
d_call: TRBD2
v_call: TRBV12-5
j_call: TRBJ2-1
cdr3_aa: CASGLARVGREVCEQFF
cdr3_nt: TGTGCTAGTGGTTTGGCCCGAGTTGGGCGGGAGGTTTGTGAGCAGTTCTTC

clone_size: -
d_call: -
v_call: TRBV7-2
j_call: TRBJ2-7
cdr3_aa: CASSGRTFYEQYF
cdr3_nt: TGTGCCAGCAGCGGCCGGACATTCTACGAGCAGTACTTC

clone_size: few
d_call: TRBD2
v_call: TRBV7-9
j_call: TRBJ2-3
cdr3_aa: CASSPPLAGGGPDTQYF
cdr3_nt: TGTGCCAGCAGCCCGCCGCTAGCGGGAGGAGGTCCAGATACGCAGTATTTT

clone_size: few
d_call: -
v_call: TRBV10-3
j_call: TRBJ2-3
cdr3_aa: CATTERDTQYF
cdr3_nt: TGTGCCACAACAGAAAGGGATACGCAGTATTTT

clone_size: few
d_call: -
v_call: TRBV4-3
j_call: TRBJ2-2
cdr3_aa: CASSQDQDLGTGELFF
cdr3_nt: TGCGCCAGCAGCCAAGATCAGGATTTGGGCACCGGGGAGCTGTTTTTT

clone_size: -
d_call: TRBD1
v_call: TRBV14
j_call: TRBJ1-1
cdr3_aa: CASSHGEDRETEAFF
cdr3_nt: TGTGCCAGCAGCCATGGGGAAGACAGGGAGACTGAAGCTTTCTTT

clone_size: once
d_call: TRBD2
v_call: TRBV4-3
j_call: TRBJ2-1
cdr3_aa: CASSHHPDSGCPSSYNEQFF
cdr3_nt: TGCGCCAGCAGCCATCACCCTGATAGCGGGTGCCCTAGCTCCTACAATGAGCAGTTCTTC

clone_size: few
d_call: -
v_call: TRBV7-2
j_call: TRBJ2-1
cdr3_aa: CASSARTVLSVSSYNEQFF
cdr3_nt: TGTGCCAGCAGCGCCCGGACGGTGCTTAGCGTAAGCTCCTACAATGAGCAGTTCTTC

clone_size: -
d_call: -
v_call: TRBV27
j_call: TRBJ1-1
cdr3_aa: CASTHRMNTEAFF
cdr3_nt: TGTGCCAGCACCCACAGGATGAACACTGAAGCTTTCTTT

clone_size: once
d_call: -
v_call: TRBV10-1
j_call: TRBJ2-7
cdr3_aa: CASSGVARPHEQYF
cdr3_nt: TGCGCCAGCAGTGGTGTAGCGCGGCCCCACGAGCAGTACTTC

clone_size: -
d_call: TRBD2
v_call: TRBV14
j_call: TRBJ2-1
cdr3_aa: CASSRRQAGGGYEQFF
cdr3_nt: TGTGCCAGCAGCCGGAGACAAGCGGGAGGTGGATATGAGCAGTTCTTC

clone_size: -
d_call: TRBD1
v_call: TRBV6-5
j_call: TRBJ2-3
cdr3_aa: CASRGTADTQYF
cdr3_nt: TGTGCCAGCAGGGGGACAGCAGATACGCAGTATTTT

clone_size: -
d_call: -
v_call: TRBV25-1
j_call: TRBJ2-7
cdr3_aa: CASSGGLPSYEQYF
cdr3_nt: TGTGCCAGCAGTGGCGGACTCCCCTCCTACGAGCAGTACTTC

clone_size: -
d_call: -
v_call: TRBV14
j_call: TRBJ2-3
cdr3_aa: CASSQDAQLRPGRGSTDTQYF
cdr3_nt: TGTGCCAGCAGCCAAGACGCCCAACTCCGTCCCGGTCGCGGGAGCACAGATACGCAGTATTTT

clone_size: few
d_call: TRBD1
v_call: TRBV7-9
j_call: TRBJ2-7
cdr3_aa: CASSPQGAYEQYF
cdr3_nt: TGTGCCAGCAGCCCCCAGGGGGCGTACGAGCAGTACTTC

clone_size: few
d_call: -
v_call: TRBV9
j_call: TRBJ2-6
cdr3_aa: CASSGRGGYSGANVLTF
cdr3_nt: TGTGCCAGCAGCGGGAGGGGCGGCTACTCTGGGGCCAACGTCCTGACTTTC

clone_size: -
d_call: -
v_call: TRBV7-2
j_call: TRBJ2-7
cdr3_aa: CASSYGDMREQYF
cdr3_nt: TGTGCCAGCAGCTATGGGGACATGCGGGAGCAGTACTTC

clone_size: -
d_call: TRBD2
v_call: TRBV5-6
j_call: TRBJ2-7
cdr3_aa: CASSWAGGEQYF
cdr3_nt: TGTGCCAGCAGCTGGGCCGGGGGGGAGCAGTACTTC

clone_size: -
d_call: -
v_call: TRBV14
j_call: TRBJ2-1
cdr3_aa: CASSQQLAPSSYNEQFF
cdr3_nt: TGTGCCAGCAGCCAGCAATTAGCGCCGAGCTCCTACAATGAGCAGTTCTTC

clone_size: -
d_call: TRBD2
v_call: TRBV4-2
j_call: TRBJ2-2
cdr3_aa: CASSQGLAGGPHGTGELFF
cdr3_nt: TGTGCCAGCAGCCAAGGACTAGCGGGAGGGCCCCATGGCACCGGGGAGCTGTTTTTT

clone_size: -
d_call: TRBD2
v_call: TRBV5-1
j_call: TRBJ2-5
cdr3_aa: CASTDLTSGGETQYF
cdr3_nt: TGCGCCAGCACCGATTTGACTAGCGGGGGGGAGACCCAGTACTTC

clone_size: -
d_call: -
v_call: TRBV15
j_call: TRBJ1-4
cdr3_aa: CATSSRVKDEKLFF
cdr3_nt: TGTGCCACCAGCAGTCGGGTTAAGGATGAAAAACTGTTTTTT

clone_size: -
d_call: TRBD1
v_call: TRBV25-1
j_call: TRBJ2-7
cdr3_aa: CASSEPSTGQVVQYF
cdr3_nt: TGTGCCAGCAGTGAACCATCCACGGGACAGGTAGTGCAGTACTTC

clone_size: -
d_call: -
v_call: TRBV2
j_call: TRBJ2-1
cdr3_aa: CASRNRAFSYNEQFF
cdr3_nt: TGTGCCAGCAGGAACAGAGCTTTCTCCTACAATGAGCAGTTCTTC

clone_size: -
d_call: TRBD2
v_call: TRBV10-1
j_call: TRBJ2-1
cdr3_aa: CASSGGTMGNEQFF
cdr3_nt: TGCGCCAGCAGTGGAGGGACTATGGGAAATGAGCAGTTCTTC

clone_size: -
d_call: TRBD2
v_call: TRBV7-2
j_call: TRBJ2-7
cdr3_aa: CASSFLLAGGVGEQYF
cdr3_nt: TGTGCCAGCAGCTTTTTACTAGCGGGAGGGGTCGGCGAGCAGTACTTC

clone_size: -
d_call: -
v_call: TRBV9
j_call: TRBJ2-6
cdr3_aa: CASSAPRGAGANVLTF
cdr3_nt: TGTGCCAGCAGCGCCCCAAGGGGTGCCGGGGCCAACGTCCTGACTTTC

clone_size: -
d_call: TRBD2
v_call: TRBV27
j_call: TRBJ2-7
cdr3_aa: CASTDPTSGYEQYF
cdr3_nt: TGTGCCAGCACGGACCCGACTAGCGGCTACGAGCAGTACTTC

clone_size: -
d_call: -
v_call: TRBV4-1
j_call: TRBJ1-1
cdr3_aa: CASSPTGLNTEAFF
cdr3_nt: TGCGCCAGCAGCCCCACAGGGCTGAACACTGAAGCTTTCTTT

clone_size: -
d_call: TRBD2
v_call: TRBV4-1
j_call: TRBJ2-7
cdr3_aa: CASSQTRLAGRCKQYF
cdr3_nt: TGCGCCAGCAGCCAAACCAGACTAGCGGGAAGGTGCAAGCAGTACTTC

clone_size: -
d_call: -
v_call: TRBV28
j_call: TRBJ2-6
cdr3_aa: CASSLKSRDSGANVLTF
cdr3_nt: TGTGCCAGCAGTTTAAAGAGCAGGGATTCTGGGGCCAACGTCCTGACTTTC

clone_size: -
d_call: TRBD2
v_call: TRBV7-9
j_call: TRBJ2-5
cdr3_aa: CASSHTPGGEGETQYF
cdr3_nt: TGTGCCAGCAGCCATACCCCCGGGGGGGAAGGAGAGACCCAGTACTTC

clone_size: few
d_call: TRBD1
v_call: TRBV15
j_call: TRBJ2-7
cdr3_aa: CATSSGQGIEQYF
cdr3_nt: TGTGCCACCAGCAGTGGACAGGGGATCGAGCAGTACTTC

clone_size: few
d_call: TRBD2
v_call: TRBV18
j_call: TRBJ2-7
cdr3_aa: CASSATSGRVHEQYF
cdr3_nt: TGTGCCAGCTCAGCCACTAGCGGGAGGGTCCACGAGCAGTACTTC

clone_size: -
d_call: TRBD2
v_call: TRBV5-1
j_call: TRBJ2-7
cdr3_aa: CASSSGRTTYEQYF
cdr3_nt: TGCGCCAGCAGTAGCGGGAGGACTACCTACGAGCAGTACTTC

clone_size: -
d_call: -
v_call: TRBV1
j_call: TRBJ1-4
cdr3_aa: CTSSQPDRGGEKLFF
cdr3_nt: TGCACCAGCAGCCAACCGGACAGGGGGGGTGAAAAACTGTTTTTT

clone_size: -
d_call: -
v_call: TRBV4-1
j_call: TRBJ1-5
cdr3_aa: CASSQDETDSNQPQHF
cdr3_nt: TGCGCCAGCAGCCAAGATGAGACAGATAGCAATCAGCCCCAGCATTTT

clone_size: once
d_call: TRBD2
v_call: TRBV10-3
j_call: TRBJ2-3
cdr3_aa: CAIRFSGGTDTQYF
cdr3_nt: TGTGCCATCAGATTTAGCGGGGGCACAGATACGCAGTATTTT

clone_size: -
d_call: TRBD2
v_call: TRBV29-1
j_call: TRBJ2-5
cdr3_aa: CSVDVAGETQYF
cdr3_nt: TGCAGCGTTGATGTAGCGGGAGAGACCCAGTACTTC

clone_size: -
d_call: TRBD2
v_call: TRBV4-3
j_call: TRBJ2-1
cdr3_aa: CASSQLRDYSVNEQFF
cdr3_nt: TGCGCCAGCAGCCAACTCCGGGACTACAGTGTCAATGAGCAGTTCTTC

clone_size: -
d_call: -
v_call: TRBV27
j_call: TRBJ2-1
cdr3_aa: CASSPRDSDNEQFF
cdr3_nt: TGTGCCAGCAGTCCCCGGGACTCAGACAATGAGCAGTTCTTC

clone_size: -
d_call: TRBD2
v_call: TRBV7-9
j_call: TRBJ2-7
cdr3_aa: CASSLRFAGGPGEQYF
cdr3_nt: TGTGCCAGCAGCCTCCGTTTTGCGGGAGGGCCGGGGGAGCAGTACTTC

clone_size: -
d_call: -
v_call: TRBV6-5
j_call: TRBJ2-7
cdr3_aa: CASSTLGAGWVEQYF
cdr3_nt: TGTGCCAGCAGTACCCTTGGGGCAGGGTGGGTCGAGCAGTACTTC

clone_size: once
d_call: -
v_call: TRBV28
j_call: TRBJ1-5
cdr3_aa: CASSPPLIWALDQPQHF
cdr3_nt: TGTGCCAGCAGTCCCCCCCTAATTTGGGCATTGGATCAGCCCCAGCATTTT

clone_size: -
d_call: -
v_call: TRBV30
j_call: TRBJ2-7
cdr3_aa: CAWSVDPPDYDEQYF
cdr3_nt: TGTGCCTGGAGTGTAGACCCCCCAGACTACGACGAGCAGTACTTC

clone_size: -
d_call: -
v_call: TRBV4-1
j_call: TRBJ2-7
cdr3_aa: CASSQFTSSPTYEQYF
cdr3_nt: TGCGCCAGCAGCCAGTTTACCTCATCCCCTACCTACGAGCAGTACTTC

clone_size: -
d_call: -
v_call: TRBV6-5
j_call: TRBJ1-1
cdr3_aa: CASSPEGGGTEAFF
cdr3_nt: TGTGCCAGCAGTCCGGAGGGAGGGGGCACTGAAGCTTTCTTT

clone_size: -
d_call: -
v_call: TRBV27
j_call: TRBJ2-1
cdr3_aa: CASSYDSGSYNEQFF
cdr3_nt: TGTGCCAGCAGCTATGACAGCGGGTCCTACAATGAGCAGTTCTTC

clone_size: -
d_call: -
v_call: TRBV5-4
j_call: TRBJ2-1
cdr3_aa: CASSLGVGRANYNEQFF
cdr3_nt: TGTGCCAGCAGCTTGGGAGTCGGGAGAGCTAATTACAATGAGCAGTTCTTC

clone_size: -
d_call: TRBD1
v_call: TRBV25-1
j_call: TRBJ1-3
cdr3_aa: CASSEPTQGPGNTIYF
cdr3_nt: TGTGCCAGCAGTGAACCGACACAGGGGCCTGGAAACACCATATATTTT

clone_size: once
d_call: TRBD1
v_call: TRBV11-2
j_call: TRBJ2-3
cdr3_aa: CASSFRGCSTDTQYF
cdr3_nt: TGTGCCAGCAGCTTCAGGGGGTGTTCCACAGATACGCAGTATTTT

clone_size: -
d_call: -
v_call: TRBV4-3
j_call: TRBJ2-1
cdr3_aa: CASSQETGPYNEQFF
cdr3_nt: TGCGCCAGCAGCCAAGAGACTGGCCCCTACAATGAGCAGTTCTTC

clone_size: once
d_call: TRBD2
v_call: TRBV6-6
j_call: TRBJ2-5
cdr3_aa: CASSPWTSGKETQYF
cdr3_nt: TGTGCCAGCAGTCCATGGACTAGCGGGAAAGAGACCCAGTACTTC

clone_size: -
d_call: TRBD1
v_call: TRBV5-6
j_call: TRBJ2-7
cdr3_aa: CASRTQGSYEQYF
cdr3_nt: TGTGCCAGCAGGACACAGGGGTCCTACGAGCAGTACTTC

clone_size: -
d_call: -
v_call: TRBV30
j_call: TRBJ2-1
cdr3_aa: CAWSPRSELYNEQFF
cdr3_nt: TGTGCCTGGAGTCCCCGTAGCGAGCTTTACAATGAGCAGTTCTTC

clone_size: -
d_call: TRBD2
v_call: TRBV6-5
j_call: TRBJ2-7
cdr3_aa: CASSSTSGRASYEQYF
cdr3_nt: TGTGCCAGCAGTTCGACTAGCGGGAGGGCCTCCTACGAGCAGTACTTC

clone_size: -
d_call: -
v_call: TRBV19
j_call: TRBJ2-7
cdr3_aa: CASSPGNEPGGEQYF
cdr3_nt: TGTGCCAGTAGCCCGGGAAACGAACCGGGCGGCGAGCAGTACTTC